This T cell receptor beta chain came from a study of blood T cells in healthy people across ages. The CDR3 is made up of 17 amino acids. Germline CDR1 reads LGHDT; CDR2 reads YNNKEL (reference sequence). The trim removed 1 base at V and 3 bases at J, leaving 9 bases unmatched. For the second PCR, which ran for about 6 to 11 cycles, a sample-barcoded 5' primer and a J-beta primer mix were used. TCRdb independently ran MiXCR on the 5' RACE reads; one entry per CDR3 protein. The sample has about 1,400,000 distinct CDR3 sequences; roughly 59% are singletons. The source material was blood. This clonotype was obtained from a man between 18 and 29 years old in good health. The chain links TRBV3-1 to TRBJ2-4; 7 bases fit TRBD2. Here the CDR3 reads CASSQVGLADLKNIQYF. CDR3 bases: TGTGCCAGCAGCCAAGTCGGCCTAGCGGATCTCAAAAACATTCAGTACTTC. Based on the CDR3 plus reference TRBV3-1 and TRBJ2-4, the full variable domain is DTAVSQTPKYLVTQMGNDKSIKCEQNLGHDTMYWYKQDSKKFLKIMFSYNNKELIINETVPNRFSPKSPDKAHLNLHINSLELGDSAVYFCASSQVGLADLKNIQYFGAGTRLSVL.